The sequence of this T cell receptor beta chain was determined in a study of T cells expressing NK-cell markers. Study-level information: The authors sequenced eight donors, of whom seven were HCMV-seropositive and one was seronegative. Findings of the study overall: NKG2C+ dominant clonotypes from more than 5 donors made up roughly 1.0-7.0% of CD8+ T cells.

5'RACE template switching with UMIs produced the TCR beta cDNA. TCRdb reprocessed the 5' RACE reads, with one entry per CDR3 protein and no DNA. This sample contains hundreds of thousands of distinct CDR3 sequences. Germline-derived CDR1 and CDR2 are SGHTA and FQGNSA. The length of the CDR3 is 15 residues. Points on this clonotype: Its specificity is not known.

The rearrangement joins TRBV7-2 to TRBJ2-5; TCRdb reports TRBD1, a call that lacks DNA to check it against. The sequence came from a woman aged 18 to 75 in good health. Sequenced input: blood T cells: a sorted CD56 or NKG2C T cell subset, CD4+ or CD8+ T cells, or bulk PBMC T cells (not recorded which). CDR3 protein: CASSLVTGYQETQYF.